The rows below give T cell receptor beta chains drawn from one sample of a study of T cell repertoires in cytomegalovirus infection. TCRdb re-called the reads through MiXCR, storing one row per CDR3 protein. The sample records around 740,000 distinct CDR3 sequences, 35% to 45% being singletons. Sequencing used PBMCs. These receptors came from a human donor in good health (CMV status not recorded). Some clones in this sample may be carry-over from other donors' samples. CDR3s include the opening cysteine and the closing phenylalanine or tryptophan. Fields, in order: clone size, J gene, V gene, D gene, CDR3 DNA, CDR3 protein. D genes are given only for firm matches. Part of the rows lack a size; the others show once, few, many or a class for expanded clones.

NA TRBJ1-2 TRBV19 NA TGTGCCAGTAGTATATCCCGAACCAGCTATGGCTACACCTTC CASSISRTSYGYTF
few TRBJ2-7 TRBV19 TRBD2 TGTGCCAGTAGTTCCCCGCGGGGGGGCCTAGCGGGAGCCTACGAGCAGTACTTC CASSSPRGGLAGAYEQYF
NA TRBJ2-1 TRBV20-1 TRBD1 TGCAGTGCTAGCGCCGGGACAGGGGGAACGGATGAGCAGTTCTTC CSASAGTGGTDEQFF
NA TRBJ2-2 TRBV7-8 NA TGTGCCAGCAGTCTTCTTCCAGGAAGGAACACCGGGGAGCTGTTTTTT CASSLLPGRNTGELFF
NA TRBJ1-3 TRBV19 TRBD1 TGTGCCAGTACCCTCCAGGGGGTTTTTTCCGGAAACACCATATATTTT CASTLQGVFSGNTIYF
many TRBJ1-4 TRBV7-2 NA TGTGCCAGCAGCTTAGTTTCGAGCCCTAATGAAAAACTGTTTTTT CASSLVSSPNEKLFF
few TRBJ2-7 TRBV7-2 TRBD2 TGTGCCAGCAGCTTAGGGCCTTCGGCTAGCGGGAACACCTACGAGCAGTACTTC CASSLGPSASGNTYEQYF
NA TRBJ1-2 TRBV20-1 TRBD1 TGCAGTGCTAGAGAGGTGGGACAGGGGGTGCACACCTTC CSAREVGQGVHTF
NA TRBJ2-1 TRBV12-3/TRBV12-4 NA TGTGCCAGCAGTTATGGGGGCGTGGAGCAGTTCTTC CASSYGGVEQFF
few TRBJ2-1 TRBV7-9 NA TGTGCCAGCAGCTTAGGCCTCCTAGGGGTTGTACATGAGCAGTTCTTC CASSLGLLGVVHEQFF
NA TRBJ2-2 TRBV7-2 NA TGTGCCAGCAGATTAACGGCGGGGTTCGGGGAGATGTTTTTT CASRLTAGFGEMFF
once TRBJ2-2 TRBV28 NA TGTGCCAGCAGACCACCCAGGGGTTGGGGCACCGGGGAGCTGTTTTTT CASRPPRGWGTGELFF
many TRBJ2-7 TRBV29-1 NA TGCAGCGTTCAACTTGGCTACGAGCAGTACTTC CSVQLGYEQYF
few TRBJ1-3 TRBV19 NA TGTGCCAGTAGTCTTGAGGCGTTCAGCTCTGGAAACACCATATATTTT CASSLEAFSSGNTIYF
few TRBJ1-1 TRBV4-2 NA TGTGCCAGCAGCCAGGGTAGGGGGGTCGTCACTGAAGCTTTCTTT CASSQGRGVVTEAFF